This T cell receptor (beta chain) comes out of a study of glioma-infiltrating T cells. TCR alpha and beta CDR3 regions were amplified from RNA using iRepertoire nested multiplex PCR. One-step reverse transcription and amplification started from around 100-400 ng of tissue mRNA or PBMC total RNA. TCRdb redid the calling of the multiplex PCR reads with MiXCR, one entry per CDR3 protein. The repertoire consists of about 140,000 distinct CDR3 sequences, with about two fifths occurring once and the leading ten covering around 20%. The source is a human donor with low-grade glioma or glioblastoma, undergoing nonglioma brain surgery, or in good health (not recorded which). The sequenced material came from glioma tissue, nonneoplastic brain tissue, or PBMCs (not recorded which).

DNA for the CDR3: TGCAGTGCTACCTGGGACAGGGTAAGGGAGAATGAGCAGTTCTTC. This translates into CSATWDRVRENEQFF. The rearrangement links TRBV20-1 to TRBJ2-1, with TRBD1 identical over 9 bases. The CDR3 contains 15 residues. From germline, CDR1 is DFQATT and CDR2 SNEGSKA (reference sequence). V trimming: 4 bases; J trimming: 7 bases; junction bases outside the gene matches: 11.